This T cell receptor (beta chain) originates from a study of blood T cell repertoires in COVID-19. Across the whole study: Acute and convalescent COVID-19 specimens originated in the United States, Italy and Spain. In each case, the material was cDNA or gDNA derived from T cells, B-cell-depleted T cells, or PBMCs.

Germline CDR1 SGHDT, CDR2 YYEEEE. The CDR3 runs 16 residues. The J segment lost 0 bases and the V segment lost 3 bases, leaving 8 bases of the junction unmatched. How the authors handled the data: Reference gene primer amplification gave nucleated cell count estimates. Produced via immunoSEQ multiplex PCR; TCRdb's table is partial and in-frame only. V and J calls and clone size are copied from that table; D and trimming were computed from the DNA. The sample lists hundreds of thousands of clones; nearly 90% were seen once. This TCR came from a woman between 18 and 30 years old who had recovered from COVID-19. The sample taken for sequencing was peripheral blood. The chain combines TRBV5-6 with TRBJ1-2, with 7 bases matching TRBD1. The CDR3 here is CASSYRTGRSNYGYTF. The CDR3 DNA follows: TGTGCCAGCAGCTATCGGACAGGACGCTCTAACTATGGCTACACCTTC.